The T cell receptor (beta chain) described here comes from a study of blood T cell repertoires in COVID-19. Across the study: From the United States, Italy and Spain came samples of acute and convalescent COVID-19.

The CDR3 has 20 residues. The V gene end was trimmed by 5 bases and the J gene end by 2 bases; junction bases not matched to a gene: 19. From germline, CDR1 is SGHTA and CDR2 FQGTGA. The repertoire was sequenced with immunoSEQ multiplex PCR; TCRdb's copy has only in-frame clones and lacks some. The sample has approximately 180,000 clones, 80% to 90% seen once. This sequence originates from a human donor with active or convalescent COVID-19. The donor label of this sample is uncertain. J is TRBJ1-5 and V is TRBV7-3, with 9 bases matching TRBD1. The specimen was peripheral blood. CDR3 loop: CASSRPWDREHIFGNQPQHF. In DNA, the CDR3 is TGTGCCAGCAGCCGACCCTGGGACAGGGAGCACATATTCGGCAATCAGCCCCAGCATTTT.